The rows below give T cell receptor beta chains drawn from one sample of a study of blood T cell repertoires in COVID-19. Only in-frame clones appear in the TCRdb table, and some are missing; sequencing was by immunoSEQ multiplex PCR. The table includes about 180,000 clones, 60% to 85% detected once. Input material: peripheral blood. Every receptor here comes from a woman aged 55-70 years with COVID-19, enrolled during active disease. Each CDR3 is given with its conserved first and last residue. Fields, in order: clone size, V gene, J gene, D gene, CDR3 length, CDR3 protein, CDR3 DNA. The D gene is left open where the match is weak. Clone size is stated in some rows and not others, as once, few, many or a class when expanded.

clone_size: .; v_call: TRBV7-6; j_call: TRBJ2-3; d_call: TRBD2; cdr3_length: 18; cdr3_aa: CASSLGSAAGFSTDTQYF; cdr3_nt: TGTGCCAGCAGCTTAGGGTCGGCAGCGGGGTTTAGCACAGATACGCAGTATTTT
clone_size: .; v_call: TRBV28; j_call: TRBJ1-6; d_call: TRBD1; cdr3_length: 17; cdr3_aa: CASRQSRDRGPDSPLHF; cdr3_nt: TGTGCCAGCAGGCAAAGCCGGGACAGAGGGCCCGATTCACCCCTCCACTTT
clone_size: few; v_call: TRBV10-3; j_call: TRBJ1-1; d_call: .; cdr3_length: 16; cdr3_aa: CAISESRGTRGTEAFF; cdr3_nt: TGTGCCATCAGTGAGTCGAGAGGAACACGGGGCACTGAAGCTTTCTTT
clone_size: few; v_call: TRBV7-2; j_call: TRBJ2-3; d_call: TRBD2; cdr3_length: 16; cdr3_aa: CASSSPSGTITDTQYF; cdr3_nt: TGTGCCAGCAGCAGCCCTAGCGGGACAATTACAGATACGCAGTATTTT
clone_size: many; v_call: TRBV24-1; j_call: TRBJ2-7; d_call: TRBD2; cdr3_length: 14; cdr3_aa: CATSDTSGRAEQYF; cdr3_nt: TGTGCCACCAGTGATACTAGCGGGAGGGCCGAGCAGTACTTC
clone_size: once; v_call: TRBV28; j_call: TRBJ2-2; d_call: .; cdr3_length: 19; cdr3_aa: CASRLLSTTTGWDTGELFF; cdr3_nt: TGTGCCAGCAGGTTATTGTCCACCACAACAGGGTGGGACACCGGGGAGCTGTTTTTT
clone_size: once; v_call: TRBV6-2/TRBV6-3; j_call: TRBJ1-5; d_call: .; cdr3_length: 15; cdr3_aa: CASSRTVPSNQPQHF; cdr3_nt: TGTGCCAGCAGTCGGACAGTACCTAGCAATCAGCCCCAGCATTTT
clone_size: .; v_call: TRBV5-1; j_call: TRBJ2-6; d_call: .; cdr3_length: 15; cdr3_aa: CASSLDPTGANVLTF; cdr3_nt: TGCGCCAGCAGCTTGGACCCTACTGGGGCCAACGTCCTGACTTTC
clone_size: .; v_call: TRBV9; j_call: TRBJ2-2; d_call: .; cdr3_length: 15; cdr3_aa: CASSVAGVSTGELFF; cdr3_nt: TGTGCCAGCAGCGTAGCGGGAGTGAGCACCGGGGAGCTGTTTTTT
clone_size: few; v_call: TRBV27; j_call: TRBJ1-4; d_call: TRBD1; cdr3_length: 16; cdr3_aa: CASSFGQGALGEKLFF; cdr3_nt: TGTGCCAGCAGTTTTGGACAGGGGGCGTTAGGGGAAAAACTGTTTTTT
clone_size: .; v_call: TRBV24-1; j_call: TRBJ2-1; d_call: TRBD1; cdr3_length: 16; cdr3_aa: CATSDFGTELYNEQFF; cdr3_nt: TGTGCCACCAGTGATTTTGGGACAGAACTCTACAATGAGCAGTTCTTC
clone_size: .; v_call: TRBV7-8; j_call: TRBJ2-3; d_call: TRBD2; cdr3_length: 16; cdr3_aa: CASSLASLAGEDTQYF; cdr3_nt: TGTGCCAGCAGCTTAGCGTCGCTAGCGGGAGAAGATACGCAGTATTTT
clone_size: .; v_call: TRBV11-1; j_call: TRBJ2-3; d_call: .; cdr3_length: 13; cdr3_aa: CASSLDRTDTQYF; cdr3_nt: TGTGCCAGCAGCTTAGACAGGACAGATACGCAGTATTTT
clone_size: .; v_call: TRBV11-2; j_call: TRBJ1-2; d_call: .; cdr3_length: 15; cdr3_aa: CASSLSRGKGYGYTF; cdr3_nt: TGTGCCAGCAGCTTATCCAGGGGAAAGGGGTATGGCTACACCTTC
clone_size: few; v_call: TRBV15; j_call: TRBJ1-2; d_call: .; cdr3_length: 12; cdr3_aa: CATSRGWQGYTF; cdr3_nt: TGTGCCACCAGCAGAGGTTGGCAAGGCTACACCTTC
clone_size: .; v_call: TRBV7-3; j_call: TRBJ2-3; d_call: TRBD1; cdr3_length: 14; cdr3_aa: CASSVNRGADTQYF; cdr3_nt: TGTGCCAGCAGCGTTAACAGGGGGGCAGATACGCAGTATTTT
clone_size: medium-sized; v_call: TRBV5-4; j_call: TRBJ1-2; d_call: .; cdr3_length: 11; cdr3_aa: CASSLDGGYTF; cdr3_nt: TGTGCCAGCAGCTTGGACGGTGGCTACACCTTC
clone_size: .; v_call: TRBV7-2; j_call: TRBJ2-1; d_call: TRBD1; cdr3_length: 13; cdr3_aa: CASSLDRVNEQFF; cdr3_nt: TGTGCCAGCAGCTTGGACAGGGTTAATGAGCAGTTCTTC
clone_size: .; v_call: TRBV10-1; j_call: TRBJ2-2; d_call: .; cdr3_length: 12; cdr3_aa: CASAGQFGELFF; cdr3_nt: TGCGCCAGCGCTGGACAGTTCGGGGAGCTGTTTTTT
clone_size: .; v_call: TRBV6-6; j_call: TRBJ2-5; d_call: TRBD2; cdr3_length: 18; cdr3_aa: CASSPPTSGRAQEKTQYF; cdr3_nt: TGTGCCAGCAGTCCACCGACTAGCGGGAGGGCCCAGGAAAAGACCCAGTACTTC
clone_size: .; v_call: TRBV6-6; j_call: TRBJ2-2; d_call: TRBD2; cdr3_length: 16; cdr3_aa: CASTVTTSGGTGELFF; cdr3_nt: TGTGCCAGCACTGTGACGACTAGCGGGGGCACCGGGGAGCTGTTTTTT
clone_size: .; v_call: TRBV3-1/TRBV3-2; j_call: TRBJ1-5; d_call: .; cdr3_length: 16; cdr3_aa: CASSQDLSGFNQPQHF; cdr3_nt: TGTGCCAGCAGCCAAGATTTATCAGGGTTTAATCAGCCCCAGCATTTT
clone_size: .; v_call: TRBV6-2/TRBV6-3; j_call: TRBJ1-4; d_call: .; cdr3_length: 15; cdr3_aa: CASSRLHRSGEKLFF; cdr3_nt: TGTGCCAGCAGCAGACTCCACAGGTCTGGTGAAAAACTGTTTTTT
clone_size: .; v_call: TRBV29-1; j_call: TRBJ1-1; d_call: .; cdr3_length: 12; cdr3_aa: CSTAEGTPEAFF; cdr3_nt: TGCAGCACAGCCGAGGGAACCCCTGAAGCTTTCTTT
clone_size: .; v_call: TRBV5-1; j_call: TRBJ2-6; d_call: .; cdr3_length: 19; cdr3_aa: CASSLASAGANSGANVLTF; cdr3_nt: TGCGCCAGCAGCTTGGCGTCCGCAGGGGCTAACTCTGGGGCCAACGTCCTGACTTTC
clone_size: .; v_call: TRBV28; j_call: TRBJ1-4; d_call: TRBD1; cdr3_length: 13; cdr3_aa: CASSPGTGEKLFF; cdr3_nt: TGTGCCAGCAGCCCCGGGACAGGTGAAAAACTGTTTTTT
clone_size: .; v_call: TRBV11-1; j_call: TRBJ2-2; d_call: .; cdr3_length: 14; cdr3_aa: CASSPKLGSGELFF; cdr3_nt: TGTGCCAGCAGTCCTAAGCTGGGCTCCGGGGAGCTGTTTTTT
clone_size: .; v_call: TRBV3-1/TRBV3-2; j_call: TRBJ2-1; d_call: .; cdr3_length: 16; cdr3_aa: CASSQRRGGPLNEQFF; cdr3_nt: TGTGCCAGCAGCCAAAGACGTGGGGGCCCCCTCAATGAGCAGTTCTTC
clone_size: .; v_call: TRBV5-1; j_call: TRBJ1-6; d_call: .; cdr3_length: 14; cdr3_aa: CASSLGGGSSPLHF; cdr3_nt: TGCGCCAGCAGCTTGGGCGGGGGCAGTTCACCCCTCCACTTT
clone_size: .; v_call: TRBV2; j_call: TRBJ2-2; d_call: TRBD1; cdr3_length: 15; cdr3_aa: CASSPGTGNTGELFF; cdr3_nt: TGTGCCAGCAGTCCCGGGACAGGGAACACCGGGGAGCTGTTTTTT
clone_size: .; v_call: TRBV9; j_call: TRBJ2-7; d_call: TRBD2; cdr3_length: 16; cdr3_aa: CASSVGAGLESSEQYF; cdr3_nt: TGTGCCAGCAGCGTAGGGGCAGGACTAGAATCGAGTGAGCAGTACTTC
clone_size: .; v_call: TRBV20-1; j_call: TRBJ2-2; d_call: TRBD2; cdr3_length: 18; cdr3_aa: CSASKMVSGGANTGELFF; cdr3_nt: TGCAGTGCTAGTAAAATGGTTAGCGGGGGGGCGAACACCGGGGAGCTGTTTTTT
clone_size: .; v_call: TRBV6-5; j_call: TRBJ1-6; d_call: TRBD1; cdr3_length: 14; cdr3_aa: CASTAGQGVSPLHF; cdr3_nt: TGTGCCAGCACTGCCGGACAGGGCGTTTCACCCCTCCACTTT
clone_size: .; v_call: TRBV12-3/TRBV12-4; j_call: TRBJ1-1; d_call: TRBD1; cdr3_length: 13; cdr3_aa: CASRRQGWTEAFF; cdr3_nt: TGTGCCAGCAGAAGACAGGGATGGACTGAAGCTTTCTTT
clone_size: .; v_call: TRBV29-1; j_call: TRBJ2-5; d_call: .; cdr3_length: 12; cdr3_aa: CSVEILQETQYF; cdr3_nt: TGCAGCGTTGAAATCCTTCAGGAGACCCAGTACTTC
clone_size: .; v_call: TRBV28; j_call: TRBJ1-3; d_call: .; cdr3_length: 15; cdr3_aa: CASTTLEGSGNTIYF; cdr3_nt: TGTGCCAGCACCACCCTCGAGGGCTCGGGAAACACCATATATTTT
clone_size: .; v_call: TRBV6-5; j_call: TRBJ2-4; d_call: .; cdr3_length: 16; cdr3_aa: CASSYVGALGKNIQYF; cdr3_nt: TGTGCCAGCAGTTACGTCGGAGCTCTCGGCAAAAACATTCAGTACTTC
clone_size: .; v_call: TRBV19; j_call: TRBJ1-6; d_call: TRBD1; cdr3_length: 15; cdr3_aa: CASSIKGSQGAPLHF; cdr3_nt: TGTGCCAGTAGTATAAAAGGTTCGCAGGGGGCACCCCTCCACTTT
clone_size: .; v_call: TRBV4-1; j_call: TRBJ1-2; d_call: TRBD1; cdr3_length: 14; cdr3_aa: CASSRDRENYGYTF; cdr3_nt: TGCGCCAGCAGCCGGGACAGGGAGAACTATGGCTACACCTTC
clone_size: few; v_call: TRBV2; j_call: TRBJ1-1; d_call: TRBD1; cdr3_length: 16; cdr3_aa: CASRALAGGAYAEAFF; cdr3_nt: TGTGCCAGCAGGGCTTTGGCAGGGGGCGCGTATGCTGAAGCTTTCTTT
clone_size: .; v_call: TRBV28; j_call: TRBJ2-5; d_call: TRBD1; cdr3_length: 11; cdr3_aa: CATRGLETQYF; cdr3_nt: TGTGCCACCAGGGGGCTAGAGACCCAGTACTTC
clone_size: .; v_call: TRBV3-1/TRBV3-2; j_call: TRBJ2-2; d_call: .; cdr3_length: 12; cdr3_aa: CASSPGYEALFF; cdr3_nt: TGTGCCAGCAGCCCCGGGTACGAAGCGCTGTTTTTT
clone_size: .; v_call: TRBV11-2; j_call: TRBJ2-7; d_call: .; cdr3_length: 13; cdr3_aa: CASSLGVQGEQYF; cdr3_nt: TGTGCCAGCAGCTTAGGGGTCCAGGGGGAGCAGTACTTC
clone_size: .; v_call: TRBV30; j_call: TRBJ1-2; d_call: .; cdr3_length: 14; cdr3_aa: CAWNFGQSHYGYTF; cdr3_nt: TGTGCCTGGAACTTCGGTCAATCGCACTATGGCTACACCTTC
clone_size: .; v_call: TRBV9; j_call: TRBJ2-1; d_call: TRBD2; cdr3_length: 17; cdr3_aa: CASTRTSGGSSYNEQFF; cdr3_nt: TGTGCCAGCACCAGGACTAGCGGGGGGAGTTCCTACAATGAGCAGTTCTTC
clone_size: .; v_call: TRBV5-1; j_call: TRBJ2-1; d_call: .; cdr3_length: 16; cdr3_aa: CASSYTGVGLVNEQFF; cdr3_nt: TGCGCCAGCAGCTACACGGGAGTCGGCTTGGTCAATGAGCAGTTCTTC
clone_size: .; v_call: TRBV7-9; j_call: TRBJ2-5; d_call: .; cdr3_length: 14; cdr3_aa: CASSVSPGQETQYF; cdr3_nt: TGTGCCAGCAGCGTATCGCCCGGGCAAGAGACCCAGTACTTC
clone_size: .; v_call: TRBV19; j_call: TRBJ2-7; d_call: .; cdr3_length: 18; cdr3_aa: CASSAQGARAGSTYEQYF; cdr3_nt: TGTGCCAGTAGTGCGCAGGGGGCTAGAGCGGGGTCAACCTACGAGCAGTACTTC
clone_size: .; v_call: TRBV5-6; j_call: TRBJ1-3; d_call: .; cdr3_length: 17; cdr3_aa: CASSRRIWGELGNTIYF; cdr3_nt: TGTGCCAGCAGCCGCCGCATCTGGGGGGAACTTGGAAACACCATATATTTT
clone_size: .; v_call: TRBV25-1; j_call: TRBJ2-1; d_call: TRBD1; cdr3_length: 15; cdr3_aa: CASGATGEPYNEQFF; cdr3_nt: TGTGCCAGCGGAGCCACAGGGGAACCCTACAATGAGCAGTTCTTC
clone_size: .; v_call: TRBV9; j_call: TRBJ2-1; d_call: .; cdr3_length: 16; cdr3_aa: CASSLSPAGERNEQFF; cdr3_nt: TGTGCCAGCAGCTTAAGCCCCGCAGGGGAGAGAAATGAGCAGTTCTTC
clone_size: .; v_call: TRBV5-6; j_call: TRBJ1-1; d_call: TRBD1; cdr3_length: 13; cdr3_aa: CASSLGDRTEAFF; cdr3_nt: TGTGCCAGCAGCTTGGGGGACAGGACTGAAGCTTTCTTT
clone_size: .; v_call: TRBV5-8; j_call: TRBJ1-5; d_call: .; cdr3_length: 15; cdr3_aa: CASSLWAHSNQPQHF; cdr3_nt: TGTGCCAGCAGCTTGTGGGCCCATAGCAATCAGCCCCAGCATTTT
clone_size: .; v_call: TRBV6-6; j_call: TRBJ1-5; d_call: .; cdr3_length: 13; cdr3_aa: CASWRGSNQPQHF; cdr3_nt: TGTGCCAGCTGGCGGGGAAGCAATCAGCCCCAGCATTTT
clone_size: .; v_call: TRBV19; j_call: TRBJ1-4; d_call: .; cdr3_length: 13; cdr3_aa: CASRWGPNEKLFF; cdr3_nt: TGTGCCTCTCGGTGGGGCCCTAATGAAAAACTGTTTTTT
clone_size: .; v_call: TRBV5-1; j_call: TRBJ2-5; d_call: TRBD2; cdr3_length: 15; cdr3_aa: CASRFSGGTEETQYF; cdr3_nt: TGCGCCAGCCGATTTAGCGGGGGTACAGAAGAGACCCAGTACTTC
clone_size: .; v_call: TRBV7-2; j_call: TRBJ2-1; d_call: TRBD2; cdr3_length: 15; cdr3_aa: CASSLSGRADNEQFF; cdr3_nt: TGTGCCAGCAGCTTAAGCGGGAGGGCAGACAATGAGCAGTTCTTC
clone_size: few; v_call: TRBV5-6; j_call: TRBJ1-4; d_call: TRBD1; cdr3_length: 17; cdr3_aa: CASSLGKRERGRAKLFF; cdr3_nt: TGTGCCAGCAGCTTGGGAAAACGGGAAAGGGGGCGCGCAAAACTGTTTTTT
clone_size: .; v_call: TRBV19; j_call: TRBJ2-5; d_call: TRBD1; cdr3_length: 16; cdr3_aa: CASSTGTGSPQETQYF; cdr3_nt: TGTGCCAGTAGTACCGGGACAGGGAGTCCCCAAGAGACCCAGTACTTC